The clone carrying this TCR beta chain was detected a few times. Germline values: CDR1 SQVTM, CDR2 ANQGSEA. This CDR3 contains 21 residues. With 0 bases clipped from V and 0 bases from J, the junction kept 19 bases outside the gene matches. This record comes from a study of T cell responses to AZD1222 COVID-19 vaccine. TCRdb's copy holds only in-frame clones and misses some; the assay was immunoSEQ multiplex PCR. The sample contains 150,000 to 200,000 clones, about nine tenths of which appear only once. Sequenced here: peripheral blood, sampled 28 days after the second AZD1222 dose. This receptor was obtained from an adult who received the AZD1222 COVID-19 vaccine. The chain employs TRBV29-1 and TRBJ1-1, with TRBD1 matching over 10 bases. The CDR3 coding sequence is TGCAGCGTTGAAGATCTTTGTGGGGACAGGGGCCTCCAATTCATGAACACTGAAGCTTTCTTT. It yields the protein CSVEDLCGDRGLQFMNTEAFF.